These 2 T cell receptor beta chains came from one sample sequenced in a study of OX40 agonist ivuxolimab in advanced cancers. Data came from immunoSEQ multiplex PCR; TCRdb stores just in-frame clones and leaves some out. The table has some 80,000 clones, approximately 89% seen once; the top ten hold 2% to 2.5%. The specimen comprised CD4+ or CD8+ T cells sorted from blood, sampled in a trial of the OX40 agonist ivuxolimab. The receptors shown here come from an adult with an advanced solid tumor such as melanoma, head and neck, liver or kidney cancer.

The chain uses TRBV19 and TRBJ2-5, with TRBD2 matching over 10 bases. The CDR3 has 17 residues. Germline V CDR1 and CDR2: LNHDA, SQIVND (reference sequence). J gave up 2 bases and V 2 bases, and 8 bases lay outside the gene matches. This CDR3 is CASSIRLAGATQETQYF. CDR3 bases: TGTGCCAGTAGTATACGGCTAGCGGGGGCTACACAAGAGACCCAGTACTTC.

J is TRBJ1-4 and V is TRBV5-6, with D perhaps TRBD1 (6 bases). Trimming took 4 bases from V and 4 from J, leaving 14 bases between them. The length of the CDR3 is 15 residues. Germline V gives CDR1 SGHDT, CDR2 YYEEEE. The CDR3 loop is CASSRTRGLNEKLFF. The CDR3 region has the DNA TGTGCCAGCAGCCGTACGCGGGGGCTTAATGAAAAACTGTTTTTT.